Shown below are 28 T cell receptor beta chains from a single sample sequenced in a study of T cells in Graves' hyperthyroidism and ophthalmopathy. TCR beta CDR3 regions were amplified from RNA transcripts. First-round RT-PCR targeting the TCR CDR3 was performed with the HTBI primer set. MiXCR, run by TCRdb on the multiplex PCR reads, gives a single entry per CDR3 protein. Of around 190,000 distinct CDR3 sequences in the sample, less than 20% are singletons; the top ten hold approximately 56%. Input material: blood. Every receptor here comes from a woman between 45 and 60 years old with Graves' hyperthyroidism.

This clonotype was observed a single time. The chain uses TRBV20-1 and TRBJ1-4; D is ambiguous. V was cut by 7 bases and J by 8 bases, with 20 bases left in between. The CDR3 has 14 amino acids. Germline CDR1 DFQATT, CDR2 SNEGSKA (reference sequence). The CDR3 DNA sequence: TGCAGTGGCTCGCAAAGATGGCCTCGGGAAAAACTGTTTTTT. This codes for CSGSQRWPREKLFF.

This clonotype was seen many times. The chain links TRBV20-1 to TRBJ2-3; TRBD1 might be the D (7 bases). Deletions cut 6 bases from V and 2 bases from J, with 15 bases between. The V gene's germline CDR1 is DFQATT and CDR2 SNEGSKA (reference sequence). The CDR3 consists of 14 residues. This CDR3 reads CSAGDSGYTDTQYF. The CDR3 DNA is TGCAGTGCGGGGGACAGCGGGTACACAGATACGCAGTATTTT.

V is TRBV10-3 and J is TRBJ1-1; a possible D gene is TRBD1 (5 bases). The germline V gene has CDR1 ENHRY and CDR2 SYGVKD. The V and J ends lost 4 bases and 5 bases respectively, with 17 bases between them. CDR3 size: 15 residues. CDR3 sequence reads: CAISGQSPGGTEAFF. As DNA, the CDR3 is TGTGCCATCAGTGGACAGTCCCCCGGAGGGACTGAAGCTTTCTTT.

The V call is TRBV2, the J call TRBJ1-1; D unresolved. CDR1 is SNHLY, CDR2 FYNNEI, per germline. This CDR3 is 12 amino acids long. The V end lost 7 bases, the J end lost 4 bases, and 10 bases lay between the germline ends. CDR3 region: CASITASTEAFF. The CDR3 coding sequence is TGTGCCAGCATAACAGCGTCCACTGAAGCTTTCTTT.

This clonotype was picked up many times. This chain joins TRBV12-3 or TRBV12-4 and TRBJ1-2, with D unresolved. V was clipped by 2 bases and J by 0 bases, with 4 bases between them. CDR3 length: 13 amino acids. CDR3 sequence: CASSLTANYGYTF. CDR3 coding DNA: TGTGCCAGCAGTTTAACCGCTAACTATGGCTACACCTTC.

This clonotype was observed many times. The CDR3 coding sequence is TGTGCCAGCAGTTTGTTGGGACAGGGCATTTACGAGCAGTACTTC. Translating gives CASSLLGQGIYEQYF. The rearrangement joins TRBV28 to TRBJ2-7, with 9 bases identical to TRBD1. Germline V CDR1 and CDR2: MDHEN, SYDVKM. The CDR3 consists of 15 residues. V lost 3 bases, J lost 4 bases, and 7 bases stayed unmatched.

This clonotype has at least ten counts. This rearrangement joins TRBV7-9 to TRBJ1-5; no clear D gene. The germline V gene has CDR1 SEHNR and CDR2 FQNEAQ (reference sequence). The CDR3 is 13 amino acids. V was clipped by 4 bases and J by 5 bases, with 9 bases between them. The CDR3 coding sequence is TGTGCCAGCAGCTACGTCACGGATCAGCCCCAGCATTTT. This translates into CASSYVTDQPQHF.

V and J are TRBV18 and TRBJ1-2; D remains ambiguous. V was cut by 3 bases and J by 5 bases, with 10 bases left in between. The CDR3 is made up of 13 amino acids. CDR1 and CDR2 from the germline V gene are KGHSH and LQKENI. The CDR3 here is CASSPGSEYGYTF. The CDR3 DNA sequence: TGTGCCAGCTCACCGGGCAGCGAGTATGGCTACACCTTC.

This clonotype has a handful of counts. CDR3: CASSSSGDNEQFF. The CDR3 nucleotides read TGTGCCAGCAGTTCAAGCGGGGACAATGAGCAGTTCTTC. The rearrangement uses TRBV12-3 or TRBV12-4 and TRBJ2-1; 7 nucleotides match TRBD2. The CDR3 spans 13 residues. Trimming took 4 bases from V and 5 from J; bases not matched to a gene: 2.

Many counts were recorded for this clonotype. The CDR3 sequence: CASSSATSLETQYF. CDR3 bases: TGTGCCAGCAGTTCCGCGACTAGTTTAGAGACCCAGTACTTC. The genes are TRBV12-3 or TRBV12-4 and TRBJ2-5; D is possibly TRBD2 (6 bases). This CDR3 spans 14 amino acids. V was clipped by 4 bases and J by 4 bases, with 13 bases between them.

This clonotype was counted ten times or more. This chain connects TRBV2 to TRBJ2-5; TRBD2 matches at 11 bases. The V and J ends lost 6 bases and 9 bases, in that order; junction bases with no gene match: 12. In germline, CDR1 is SNHLY, CDR2 FYNNEI. This CDR3 has 15 residues. Here the CDR3 reads CASRPGPSGRIPQYF. The CDR3 DNA is TGTGCCAGCAGGCCAGGGCCTAGCGGGAGGATCCCCCAGTACTTC.

This clonotype was seen at least ten times. V and J are TRBV7-2 and TRBJ2-7, with D uncertain. Trimming left V 1 base short and J 1 base short, with 5 bases between. The germline CDR1 and CDR2 sequences are SGHTA and FQGNSA. This CDR3 contains 13 residues. CDR3 sequence (DNA): TGTGCCAGCAGCTTAGGGGCTTCCTACGAGCAGTACTTC. This gives the protein CASSLGASYEQYF.

This clonotype was picked up many times. The rearrangement links TRBV6-1 to TRBJ2-2; no clear D. CDR3 length: 16 residues. Per the germline V gene, CDR1 is MNHNS and CDR2 is SASEGT. V lost 2 bases and J 5 bases, leaving 15 bases between the germline ends. Written as DNA, the CDR3 is TGTGCCAGCAGTGAATTGGCCCTACAAGGGACCGGGGAGCTGTTTTTT. It codes for CASSELALQGTGELFF.

The rearrangement uses TRBV6-1 and TRBJ2-3, with D perhaps TRBD1 or TRBD2 (6 bases each). The V gene lost 6 bases and the J gene lost 12 bases, with 13 bases spanning the gap. Germline V gene lookup returns CDR1 MNHNS and CDR2 SASEGT. CDR3 length: 11 residues. This chain's CDR3 is CASRTRGIQYF. In DNA form, the CDR3 reads TGTGCCAGCAGGACTAGGGGGATACAGTATTTT.

Note on this clonotype: One end of the junction does not line up with germline, which may come from a read error. V gene TRBV4-1 combines with J gene TRBJ2-2; a weak D match, TRBD2 (5 bases). The CDR3 runs to 15 residues. Germline CDR1 and CDR2: MGHRA and YSYEKL. The CDR3 spells CASSQGTAYTRELFF. CDR3 DNA: TGCGCCAGCAGCCAAGGGACTGCCTACACCAGGGAGCTGTTTTTT.

This clonotype was seen repeatedly, ten times or more. V usage is TRBV7-3 and J usage is TRBJ2-7; 11 nucleotides match TRBD2. The V gene's germline CDR1 is SGHTA and CDR2 FQGTGA. This CDR3 is built from 17 residues. The V gene end was trimmed by 1 base and the J gene end by 0 bases; junction bases not matched to a gene: 5. DNA for the CDR3: TGTGCCAGCAGCTTAATGCCTGGGACTAGCGGCTCCTACGAGCAGTACTTC. Its translation is CASSLMPGTSGSYEQYF.

This clonotype came up many times. This chain links TRBV12-3 or TRBV12-4 with TRBJ2-1; D gene uncertain. CDR3 length: 12 amino acids. V lost 7 bases to trimming and J lost 14 bases, with 18 bases between them. CDR3 DNA: TGTGCCAGCAAGACAATAGAAGTAAAGGAGTTCTTC. It specifies CASKTIEVKEFF.

This clonotype showed up many times. The chain has TRBV2 and TRBJ2-1, with 7 bases that match TRBD1. Germline V gene lookup returns CDR1 SNHLY and CDR2 FYNNEI. This CDR3 spans 13 amino acids. With V trimmed by 4 bases and J by 8 bases, 5 bases remained unmatched. CDR3 protein: CASSATGYDEQFF. CDR3 DNA: TGTGCCAGCAGTGCGACAGGGTACGATGAGCAGTTCTTC.

As concerns this clonotype: One junction end does not reproduce the germline sequence, and a read error may be involved. The CDR3 here is CASPPPGRESVNEQYF. The CDR3 DNA reads TGTGCCAGCCCACCACCGGGCCGGGAGTCGGTCAATGAGCAGTACTTC. The V and J genes are TRBV18 and TRBJ2-1; D may be TRBD2 (6 bases). With the DNA end fitting TRBJ2-7 better, the J assignment may be wrong. The germline V gene has CDR1 KGHSH and CDR2 LQKENI. The CDR3 extends over 16 amino acids.

This clonotype was detected ten times or more. The V and J genes are TRBV12-3 or TRBV12-4 and TRBJ1-5, with D perhaps TRBD1 (5 bases). CDR3 length: 13 amino acids. The V end lost 4 bases, the J end lost 6 bases, and 10 bases lay between the germline ends. CDR3 loop: CASSSRGRQPQHF. CDR3 DNA: TGTGCCAGCAGTTCGAGGGGTCGTCAGCCCCAGCATTTT.

This clonotype was observed many times. V and J are TRBV5-1 and TRBJ2-1; 11 bases fit TRBD1. The V gene's germline CDR1 is SGHRS and CDR2 YFSETQ. The CDR3 is 15 amino acids. After removal of 6 bases from V and 7 bases from J, the junction contained 9 bases not matched to a gene. The CDR3 DNA sequence: TGCGCCAGCAACAGGGACAGGGGGTCGGGAAATGAGCAGTTCTTC. Translated, it gives CASNRDRGSGNEQFF.

This clonotype was counted many times. The genes are TRBV7-2 and TRBJ2-1, with 7 bases that match TRBD2. The trim removed 9 bases at V and 0 bases at J, leaving 5 bases unmatched. Per germline, CDR1 SGHTA and CDR2 FQGNSA. The CDR3 sequence is 14 residues long. The CDR3 nucleotides read TGTGCCAGAGGACTAGGGAGCTCCTACAATGAGCAGTTCTTC. Translating gives CARGLGSSYNEQFF.

This clonotype has ten or more counts. The V and J genes are TRBV12-3 or TRBV12-4 and TRBJ2-5, with 7 positions matching TRBD1. The CDR3 runs to 16 residues. V dropped 4 bases and J dropped 6; count of bases not matched to a gene: 14. The CDR3 DNA follows: TGTGCCAGCAGTTCAACCACAGGGGATGGGGTACAGACCCAGTACTTC. It codes for CASSSTTGDGVQTQYF.

This clonotype was seen a handful of times. V gene TRBV18 combines with J gene TRBJ1-5, with D possibly TRBD1 on 5 matching bases. The CDR3 is made up of 14 amino acids. V shed 6 bases and J shed 7 bases, with 16 bases lying between them. The germline CDR1 and CDR2 sequences are KGHSH and LQKENI. The CDR3 loop is CASSQDNLGQPQHF. The CDR3 region has the DNA TGTGCCAGCTCCCAGGACAATTTAGGCCAGCCCCAGCATTTT. The whole variable domain, filled in from reference TRBV18 and TRBJ1-5, reads NAGVMQNPRHLVRRRGQEARLRCSPMKGHSHVYWYRQLPEEGLKFMVYLQKENIIDESGMPKERFSAEFPKEGPSILRIQQVVRGDSAAYFCASSQDNLGQPQHFGDGTRLSIL.

As regards this clonotype: This could be a read error, since a much larger clone is one nucleotide away. This chain joins TRBV7-3 and TRBJ2-2, with D possibly matching TRBD1 (6 bases). Germline loops: CDR1 SGHTA, CDR2 FQGTGA. The CDR3 has 17 amino acids. V was clipped by 5 bases and J by 4 bases, with 20 bases between them. The CDR3 sequence: CASSPSGHGALTGELFF. CDR3 nucleotide sequence: TGTGCCAGCAGCCCGTCGGGACATGGGGCACTCACCGGGGAGCTGTTTTTT.

This clonotype was detected a few times. The chain joins TRBV7-2 to TRBJ1-2; 7 bases match TRBD1. The CDR3 runs to 15 residues. Germline V CDR1 and CDR2: SGHTA, FQGNSA. After removal of 5 bases from V and 4 bases from J, the junction contained 10 bases not matched to a gene. The CDR3 loop is CASSRGTEEIYGYTF. The CDR3 DNA is TGTGCCAGCAGCAGAGGGACAGAAGAAATCTATGGCTACACCTTC. Full variable domain (rest looked up from reference TRBV7-2 and TRBJ1-2): GAGVSQSPSNKVTEKGKDVELRCDPISGHTALYWYRQSLGQGLEFLIYFQGNSAPDKSGLPSDRFSAERTGGSVSTLTIQRTQQEDSAVYLCASSRGTEEIYGYTFGSGTRLTVV.

This clonotype was observed at least ten times. The chain combines TRBV3-1 with TRBJ2-7; D uncertain. The CDR3 spans 12 residues. Germline V gene sequence: CDR1 LGHDT, CDR2 YNNKEL (reference sequence). Trimming left V 6 bases short and J 0 bases short, with 6 bases between. The CDR3 coding sequence is TGTGCCAGCAGGCAAAGCTCCTACGAGCAGTACTTC. This gives the protein CASRQSSYEQYF.

Points on this clonotype: This may be a read error: a much more frequent sequence differs by one nucleotide. The chain employs TRBV7-9 and TRBJ2-1; weak D call: TRBD1 (6 bases). V lost 7 bases to trimming and J lost 3 bases, with 16 bases between them. This CDR3 spans 15 amino acids. Per the germline V gene, CDR1 is SEHNR and CDR2 is FQNEAQ (reference sequence). CDR3 sequence reads: CASNYPGHNYNEQFF. In DNA, the CDR3 is TGTGCCAGCAACTACCCGGGACACAACTACAATGAGCAGTTCTTC.